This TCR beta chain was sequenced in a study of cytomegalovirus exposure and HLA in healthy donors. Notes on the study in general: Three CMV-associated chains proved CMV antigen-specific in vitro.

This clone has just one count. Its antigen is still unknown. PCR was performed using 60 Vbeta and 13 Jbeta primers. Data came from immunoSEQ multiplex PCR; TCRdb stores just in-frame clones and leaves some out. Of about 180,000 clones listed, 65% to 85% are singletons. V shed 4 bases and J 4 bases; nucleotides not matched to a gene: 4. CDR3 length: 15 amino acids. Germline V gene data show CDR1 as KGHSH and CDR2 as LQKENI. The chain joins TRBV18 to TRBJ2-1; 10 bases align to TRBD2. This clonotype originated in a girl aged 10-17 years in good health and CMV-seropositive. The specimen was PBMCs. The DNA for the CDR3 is TGTGCCAGCTCACAAGGACTAGCGGCTTACAATGAGCAGTTCTTC. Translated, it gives CASSQGLAAYNEQFF.